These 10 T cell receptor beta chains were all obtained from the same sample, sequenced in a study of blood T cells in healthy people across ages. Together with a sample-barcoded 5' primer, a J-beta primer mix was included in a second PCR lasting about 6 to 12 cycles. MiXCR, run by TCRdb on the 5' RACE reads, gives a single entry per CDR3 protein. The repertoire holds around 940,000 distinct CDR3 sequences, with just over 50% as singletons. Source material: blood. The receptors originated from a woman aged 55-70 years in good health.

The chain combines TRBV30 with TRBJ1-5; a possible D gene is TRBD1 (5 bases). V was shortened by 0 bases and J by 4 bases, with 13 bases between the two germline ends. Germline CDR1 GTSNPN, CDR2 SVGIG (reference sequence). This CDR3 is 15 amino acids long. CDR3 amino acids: CAWSVQVGGNQPQHF. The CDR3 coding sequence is TGTGCCTGGAGTGTACAGGTTGGAGGGAATCAGCCCCAGCATTTT.

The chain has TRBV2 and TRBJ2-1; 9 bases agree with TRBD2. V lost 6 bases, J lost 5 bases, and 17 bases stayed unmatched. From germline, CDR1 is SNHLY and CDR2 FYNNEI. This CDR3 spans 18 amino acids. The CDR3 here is CASSDIARAGGLNNEQFF. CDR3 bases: TGTGCCAGCAGCGACATCGCGAGGGCGGGAGGGCTAAACAATGAGCAGTTCTTC.

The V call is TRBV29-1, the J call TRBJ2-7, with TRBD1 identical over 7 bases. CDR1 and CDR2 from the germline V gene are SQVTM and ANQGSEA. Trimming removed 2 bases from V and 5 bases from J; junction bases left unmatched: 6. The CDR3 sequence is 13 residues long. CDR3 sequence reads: CSVETGESHEQYF. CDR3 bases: TGCAGCGTTGAAACAGGGGAATCCCACGAGCAGTACTTC.

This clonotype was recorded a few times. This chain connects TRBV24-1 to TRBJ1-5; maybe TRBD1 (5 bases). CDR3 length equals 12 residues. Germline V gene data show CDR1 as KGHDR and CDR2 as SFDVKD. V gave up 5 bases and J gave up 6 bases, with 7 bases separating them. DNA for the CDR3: TGTGCCACCAGTGGGGGGGTTCAGCCCCAGCATTTT. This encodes CATSGGVQPQHF.

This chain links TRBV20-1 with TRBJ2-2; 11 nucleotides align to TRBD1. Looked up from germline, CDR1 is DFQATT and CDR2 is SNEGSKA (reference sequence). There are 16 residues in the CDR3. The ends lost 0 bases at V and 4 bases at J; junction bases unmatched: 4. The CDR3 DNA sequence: TGCAGTGCTAGAGATACAGGGACAGGGGGCACCGGGGAGCTGTTTTTT. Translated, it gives CSARDTGTGGTGELFF.

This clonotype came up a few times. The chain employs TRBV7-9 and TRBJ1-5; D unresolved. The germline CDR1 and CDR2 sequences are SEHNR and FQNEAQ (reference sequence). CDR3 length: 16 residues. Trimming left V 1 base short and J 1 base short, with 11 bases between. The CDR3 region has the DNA TGTGCCAGCAGCTTAGGGGGAATCTTAAGCAATCAGCCCCAGCATTTT. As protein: CASSLGGILSNQPQHF.

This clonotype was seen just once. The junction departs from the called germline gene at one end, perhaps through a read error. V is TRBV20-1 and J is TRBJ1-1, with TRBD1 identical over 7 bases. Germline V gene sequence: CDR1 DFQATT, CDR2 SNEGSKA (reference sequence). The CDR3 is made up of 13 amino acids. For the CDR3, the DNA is TGCAGTGCTACGGGACAGCGGAACACTGAAGTTTTCTTT. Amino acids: CSATGQRNTEVFF.

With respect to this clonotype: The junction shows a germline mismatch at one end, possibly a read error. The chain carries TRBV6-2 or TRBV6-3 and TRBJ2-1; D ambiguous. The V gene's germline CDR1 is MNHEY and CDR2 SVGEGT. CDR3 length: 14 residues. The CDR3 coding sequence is TGCGCCAGCAGTTACGGGCTGCACAACAATGAGCAGTTCTTC. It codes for CASSYGLHNNEQFF.

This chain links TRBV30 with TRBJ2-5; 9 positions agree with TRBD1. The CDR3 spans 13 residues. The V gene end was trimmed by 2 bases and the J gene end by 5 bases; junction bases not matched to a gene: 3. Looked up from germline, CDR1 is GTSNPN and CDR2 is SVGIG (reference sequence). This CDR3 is CAWSRDRDETQYF. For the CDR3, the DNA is TGTGCCTGGAGTCGGGACAGGGATGAGACCCAGTACTTC.

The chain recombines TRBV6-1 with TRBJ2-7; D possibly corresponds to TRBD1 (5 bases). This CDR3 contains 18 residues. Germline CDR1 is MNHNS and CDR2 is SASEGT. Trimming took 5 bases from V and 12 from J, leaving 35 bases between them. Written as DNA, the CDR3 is TGTGCCAGCAGTCCGAGATCAGGGAATTGGGTCTTGCGAGAGACCCGGTACTTC. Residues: CASSPRSGNWVLRETRYF.